This T cell receptor (beta chain) was recorded in a study of blood T cells in healthy people across ages. Study-wide results and caveats: Versus aged donors, long-lived donors had higher diversity and more naive CD4+ cells.

Comments on this clonotype: Its target is unknown.

A second PCR of 7 to 11 cycles used a sample-barcoded 5' primer and a J-beta primer mix. TCRdb fed the 5' RACE reads into MiXCR, producing one record per CDR3 protein. The sample has about 580,000 distinct CDR3 sequences, less than 60% seen once; the top ten hold roughly 24%. CDR3 length equals 13 residues. V lost 4 bases and J lost 1, with 11 bases in between. Germline assignment: CDR1 GTSNPN and CDR2 SVGIG (reference sequence). The source is a man older than 75 in good health. The sequenced sample consisted of blood. J is TRBJ2-7 and V is TRBV30; TRBD1 or TRBD2 may be the D gene (5 bases each). The CDR3 sequence is CAWMRAGSYEQYF. CDR3 bases: TGTGCCTGGATGAGGGCAGGGTCCTACGAGCAGTACTTC.